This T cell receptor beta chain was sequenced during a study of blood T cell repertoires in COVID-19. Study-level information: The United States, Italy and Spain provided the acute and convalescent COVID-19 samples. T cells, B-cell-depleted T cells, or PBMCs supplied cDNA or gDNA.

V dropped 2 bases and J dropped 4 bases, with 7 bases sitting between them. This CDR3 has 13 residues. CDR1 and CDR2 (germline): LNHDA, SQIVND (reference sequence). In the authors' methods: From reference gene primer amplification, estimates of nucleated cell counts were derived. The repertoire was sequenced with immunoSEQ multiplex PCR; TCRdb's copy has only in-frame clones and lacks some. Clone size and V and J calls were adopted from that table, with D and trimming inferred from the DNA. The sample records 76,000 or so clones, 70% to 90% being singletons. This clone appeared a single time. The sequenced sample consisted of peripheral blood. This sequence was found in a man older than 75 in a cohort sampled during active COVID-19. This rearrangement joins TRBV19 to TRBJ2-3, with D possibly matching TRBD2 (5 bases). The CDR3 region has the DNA TGTGCCAGTAGTATAACAGCGGCAGATACGCAGTATTTT. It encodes CASSITAADTQYF.